The source of this T cell receptor (beta chain) is a study of blood T cell repertoires in COVID-19. About the study: Samples representing acute and convalescent COVID-19 were sourced from the United States, Italy and Spain. Sources were T cells, B-cell-depleted T cells, or PBMCs; the material itself was cDNA or gDNA.

Original handling: Amplification of reference gene primers provided the estimated nucleated cell counts. Produced via immunoSEQ multiplex PCR; TCRdb's table is partial and in-frame only. That table gives V, J and clone size, and the DNA gave D and trimming. The sample yields about 220,000 clones, about 79% seen once. V was shortened by 4 bases and J by 3 bases, with 7 bases between the two germline ends. The CDR3 totals 13 residues. Looked up from germline, CDR1 is LNHDA and CDR2 is SQIVND (reference sequence). This clone has just one count. The chain carries TRBV19 and TRBJ1-5, with a possible D match to TRBD1 (5 bases). Input material: peripheral blood. The clonotype comes from a man aged 50 to 59 with active or convalescent COVID-19. In nucleotides, the CDR3 is TGTGCCAGTAGTAGGGGCGTCAATCAGCCCCAGCATTTT. Translated, it gives CASSRGVNQPQHF.